This TCR beta chain was captured in a study of CD8+ T cells in alopecia areata. Study-level points and caveats: Treatment with tofacitinib significantly lowered scalp clonality and reduced expanded CD8+ clones among the top 100. Lesional scalp displayed greater clonality than normal scalp, most notably in alopecia totalis/universalis.

Extraction and reverse transcription of RNA yielded cDNA as the sequencing template. Libraries were prepared by immunoSEQ multiplex PCR; TCRdb keeps only in-frame clonotypes and omits some of them. The sample holds 200,000 or so clones, roughly 44% seen once. V gave up 7 bases and J gave up 9 bases; unmatched junction bases: 13. The CDR3 consists of 17 residues. Treatment described: oral pan-JAK inhibitor, 5-10 mg twice daily. Points on this clone: Its specificity is unknown.

Material: CD4+ T cells sorted from blood, obtained at approximately week 37, from a patient treated with tofacitinib. The rearrangement joins TRBV23-1 to TRBJ2-4; 15 bases match TRBD2. TRBV23-1 is known as an ORF, though its function is uncertain. The sequence derives from a human donor with alopecia areata. The CDR3 DNA is TGCGCCAGCATGCGAAAGGGGACTAGCGGGAGGTGGGGCATTCAGTACTTC. Translating gives CASMRKGTSGRWGIQYF.